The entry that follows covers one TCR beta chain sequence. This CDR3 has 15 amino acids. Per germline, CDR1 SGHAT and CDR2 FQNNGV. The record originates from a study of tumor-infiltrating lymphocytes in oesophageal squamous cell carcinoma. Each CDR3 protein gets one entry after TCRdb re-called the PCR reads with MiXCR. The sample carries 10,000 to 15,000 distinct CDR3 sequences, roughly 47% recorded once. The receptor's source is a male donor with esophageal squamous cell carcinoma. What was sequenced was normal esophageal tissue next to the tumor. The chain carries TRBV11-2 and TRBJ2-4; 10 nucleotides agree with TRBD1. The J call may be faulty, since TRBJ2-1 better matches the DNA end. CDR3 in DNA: TGTGCCAGCAGCACGGGACAGGGGATTTACAATGAGCAGTTCTTC. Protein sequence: CASSTGQGIYNEQFF.